Listed here is a single T cell receptor (beta chain). As originally analysed: Reference gene primer amplification gave nucleated cell count estimates. TCRdb keeps only in-frame clones here, not all; method: immunoSEQ multiplex PCR. Clone size and the V and J calls come from that table; the DNA yielded D and trimming. This sample yields under 85,000 clones, of which around 89% are seen a single time; 14% belongs to the top ten. These data come from a study of blood T cell repertoires in COVID-19. Study-wide background: The samples span acute and convalescent COVID-19 from the United States, Italy and Spain. T cells, B-cell-depleted T cells, or PBMCs provided the cDNA or gDNA that served as material.

The sequence came from an older man with active or convalescent COVID-19. Sample: peripheral blood.

CDR3 loop: CASSVGQGLEQPQHF. CDR3 DNA: TGTGCCAGCAGCGTAGGCCAGGGATTGGAGCAGCCCCAGCATTTT. The V call is TRBV9, the J call TRBJ1-5; TRBD1 is a possible D gene (5 bases). The V end lost 0 bases, the J end lost 7 bases, and 14 bases lay between the germline ends. The germline V gene has CDR1 SGDLS and CDR2 YYNGEE. The CDR3 has 15 amino acids.